This TCR beta chain was retrieved from a study of T cell repertoires and HLA-DP antigens. Study-level background: CD4+ T cells were cocultured with HeLa cells expressing HLA-DP. General study findings and limits: Against one allele, clones undetected before culture averaged approximately 35%; against the other, 50.6%. Against both alloantigens, CD137+ clonality was similar, around 0.36.

The germline V gene encodes CDR1 MNHEY and CDR2 SVGAGI. Trimming at V came to 0 bases and at J to 4 bases, leaving 3 bases not matched to a gene. The CDR3 totals 15 residues. Comment on this clone: Antigen unknown.

This table comes from immunoSEQ multiplex PCR, and its TCRdb copy is limited to in-frame clones, with some not included. The data show 85,000 to 90,000 clones, 86% seen once. Material: CD4+ T cells from PBMCs. This receptor was taken from a man between 50 and 59 years old in good health and CMV-seronegative. The chain combines TRBV6-5 with TRBJ2-3, with 8 nucleotides matching TRBD1. CDR3 loop: CASSYSMTGADTQYF. Here the CDR3 DNA reads TGTGCCAGCAGTTACTCGATGACAGGGGCAGATACGCAGTATTTT.